The 18 T cell receptor beta chains presented below share a single source sample, sequenced in a study of blood T cell repertoires in COVID-19 (TCRdb year 2020). Library preparation employed the immunoSEQ multiplex PCR assay. TCRdb took this table from immuneACCESS and kept in-frame rearrangements with V and J called. Such tables lack part of the clones; where checked against another copy, unresolved V genes explain under half of the gap, and the rest is unexplained. The sample yields some 170,000 clones; 80% to 90% were counted once. The top ten clones comprise roughly 20% of the sample. Input material: peripheral blood. The source is a woman over 75 with acute or convalescent COVID-19.

This clone was picked up one time. This CDR3 reads CASSPVGGGELAKNIQYF. CDR3 sequence (DNA): TGTGCCAGCAGCCCGGTGGGCGGAGGGGAATTAGCCAAAAACATTCAGTACTTC. The V call is TRBV5-6, the J call TRBJ2-4; weak D call: TRBD2 (6 bases). Germline V gene data show CDR1 as SGHDT and CDR2 as YYEEEE. The CDR3 spans 18 residues. V shed 4 bases and J shed 0 bases, with 20 bases lying between them.

The chain has TRBV4-2 and TRBJ2-3, with D possibly TRBD1 on 6 matching bases. V lost 0 bases to trimming and J lost 0 bases, with 13 bases between them. The CDR3 runs 17 residues. Germline CDR1 and CDR2: LGHNA and YNFKEQ. CDR3 bases: TGTGCCAGCAGCCAAGATTCGTCCCAGGGGAGCACAGATACGCAGTATTTT. It translates to CASSQDSSQGSTDTQYF.

The chain joins TRBV4-2 to TRBJ2-7; perhaps TRBD2 as D (6 bases). The CDR3 loop spans 14 amino acids. The V and J ends lost 1 base and 2 bases respectively, with 9 bases between them. CDR1 and CDR2 from the germline V gene are LGHNA and YNFKEQ. The CDR3 coding sequence is TGTGCCAGCAGCCAAGTGGACTACACCTACGAGCAGTACTTC. Amino acid sequence: CASSQVDYTYEQYF.

The V gene is TRBV7-2, the J gene TRBJ1-2; D not resolved. Germline V gene lookup returns CDR1 SGHTA and CDR2 FQGNSA. V was pared by 5 bases and J by 0 bases, with 10 bases between. The CDR3 length is 14 residues. The CDR3 sequence is CASSQGGTNYGYTF. CDR3 DNA: TGTGCCAGCAGCCAAGGCGGGACTAACTATGGCTACACCTTC. The whole variable domain, remainder taken from reference TRBV7-2 and TRBJ1-2, is GAGVSQSPSNKVTEKGKDVELRCDPISGHTALYWYRQSLGQGLEFLIYFQGNSAPDKSGLPSDRFSAERTGGSVSTLTIQRTQQEDSAVYLCASSQGGTNYGYTFGSGTRLTVV.

J is TRBJ2-6 and V is TRBV4-1; TRBD1 might be the D (5 bases). This CDR3 contains 19 residues. CDR1 is MGHRA, CDR2 YSYEKL, per germline. V gave up 1 base and J gave up 0 bases, with 16 bases separating them. CDR3 amino acids: CASSQVKWGPSSGANVLTF. In nucleotides, the CDR3 is TGCGCCAGCAGCCAAGTGAAGTGGGGCCCGAGCTCTGGGGCCAACGTCCTGACTTTC.

The rearrangement uses TRBV4-3 and TRBJ2-5, with a weak D call TRBD2 (7 bases). The germline gives CDR1 LGHNA, CDR2 YSLEER. Between the trimmed V and J ends, which lost 6 bases and 2 bases, there was a span of 16 bases. This CDR3 contains 15 residues. CDR3 in DNA: TGCGCCAGCAGTGAGGGGGGGAAGTTTCAAGAGACCCAGTACTTC. This codes for CASSEGGKFQETQYF.

V and J are TRBV18 and TRBJ1-2, with TRBD1 matching 7 bases. CDR3 length: 15 residues. Germline V gene lookup returns CDR1 KGHSH and CDR2 LQKENI. The V segment lost 6 bases and the J segment 8 bases; nucleotides outside the gene matches: 15. CDR3 in DNA: TGTGCCAGCTCTCAACAGGGGAATATCATAGGAGGCTACACCTTC. Its protein product is CASSQQGNIIGGYTF.

This chain joins TRBV3-1 (or the pseudogene TRBV3-2) and TRBJ2-2; D possibly corresponds to TRBD2 (6 bases). The CDR3 covers 18 residues. Germline CDR1 and CDR2: LGHDT and YNNKEL (reference sequence). V was trimmed by 4 bases and J by 4 bases, leaving 22 bases between them. CDR3 residues: CASSPSTGRRGGTGELFF. CDR3 nucleotides: TGTGCCAGCAGCCCCTCGACGGGGAGGAGGGGCGGCACCGGGGAGCTGTTTTTT.

This chain uses TRBV14 with TRBJ2-6, with D perhaps TRBD1 (5 bases). Trimming left V 2 bases short and J 0 bases short, with 8 bases between. This CDR3 is 16 amino acids long. Per the germline V gene, CDR1 is SGHDN and CDR2 is FVKESK. The CDR3 spells CASSQRGASGANVLTF. The CDR3 coding sequence is TGTGCCAGCAGCCAAAGGGGCGCCTCTGGGGCCAACGTCCTGACTTTC.

This sequence joins TRBV11-1 and TRBJ2-1; 12 bases line up with TRBD2. From germline, CDR1 is SGHAT and CDR2 FQDESV (reference sequence). With 5 bases clipped from V and 2 bases from J, the junction kept 4 bases outside the gene matches. The CDR3 totals 16 residues. In DNA, the CDR3 is TGTGCCAGCAGCCTGAGACTAGCGGGAGCCTACAATGAGCAGTTCTTC. Translated, it gives CASSLRLAGAYNEQFF.

The chain joins TRBV7-2 to TRBJ2-3, with TRBD2 matching over 11 bases. The CDR3 sequence is 15 residues long. Trimming removed 3 bases from V and 4 bases from J; junction bases left unmatched: 3. Germline V lookup: CDR1 SGHTA, CDR2 FQGNSA. This chain's CDR3 is CASSFSGGAADTQYF. CDR3 in DNA: TGTGCCAGCAGCTTTAGCGGGGGGGCTGCAGATACGCAGTATTTT.

The rearrangement links TRBV19 to TRBJ1-5; no clear D. The V gene's germline CDR1 is LNHDA and CDR2 SQIVND (reference sequence). The CDR3 sequence is 17 residues long. V was pared by 3 bases and J by 0 bases, with 15 bases between. In DNA, the CDR3 is TGTGCCAGTAGTATCGATGTAGCAGCTCATAGCAATCAGCCCCAGCATTTT. It specifies CASSIDVAAHSNQPQHF.

The CDR3 nucleotides are TGTGCCAGCAGCTTAAGCTCATCGGCTAGCGGGAGTCTTTACGAGCAGTACTTC. Protein sequence: CASSLSSSASGSLYEQYF. The rearrangement uses TRBV11-2 and TRBJ2-7; 10 positions agree with TRBD2. V was clipped by 2 bases and J by 4 bases; unmatched bases: 14. The CDR3 sequence is 18 residues long. The germline V gene has CDR1 SGHAT and CDR2 FQNNGV.

The chain combines TRBV28 with TRBJ1-2, with 7 positions matching TRBD1. With V trimmed by 6 bases and J by 0 bases, 10 bases remained unmatched. CDR3 length: 16 amino acids. The V gene's germline CDR1 is MDHEN and CDR2 SYDVKM. The DNA for the CDR3 is TGTGCCAGCAGCCCGGCCGGGACAGCTACTAACTATGGCTACACCTTC. Translating it yields CASSPAGTATNYGYTF.

The rearrangement uses TRBV20-1 and TRBJ1-5, with D possibly matching TRBD1 (5 bases). This CDR3 has 15 residues. V was cut by 3 bases and J by 7 bases, with 19 bases left in between. Germline values: CDR1 DFQATT, CDR2 SNEGSKA (reference sequence). The CDR3 sequence is CSASSGSGMQQPQHF. In nucleotides, the CDR3 is TGCAGTGCTAGTAGTGGGTCAGGGATGCAACAGCCCCAGCATTTT.

The genes are TRBV9 and TRBJ1-2, with D possibly being TRBD1 (6 bases). Per germline, CDR1 SGDLS and CDR2 YYNGEE. The ends were cut back, 3 bases at V and 4 bases at J, with 19 bases in the middle. This CDR3 region has 16 residues. For the CDR3, the DNA is TGTGCCAGCAGCGGGGAAATATGGACAGAAAGCTATGGCTACACCTTC. It specifies CASSGEIWTESYGYTF. The entire variable domain, with the rest obtained from reference TRBV9 and TRBJ1-2, is as follows: DSGVTQTPKHLITATGQRVTLRCSPRSGDLSVYWYQQSLDQGLQFLIQYYNGEERAKGNILERFSAQQFPDLHSELNLSSLELGDSALYFCASSGEIWTESYGYTFGSGTRLTVV.

This chain links TRBV5-1 with TRBJ2-7; no reliable D call. V was cut by 1 base and J by 4 bases, with 9 bases left in between. Germline CDR1 reads SGHRS; CDR2 reads YFSETQ. This CDR3 contains 13 residues. The CDR3 DNA reads as TGCGCCAGCAGCTTGTCCGACGGGTACGAGCAGTACTTC. Its translation: CASSLSDGYEQYF.

This rearrangement joins TRBV9 to TRBJ1-3, with 7 bases lining up with TRBD1. CDR1 is SGDLS, CDR2 YYNGEE, per germline. V was pared by 0 bases and J by 0 bases, with 6 bases of the junction left unmatched. The CDR3 is made up of 17 amino acids. The CDR3 DNA sequence: TGTGCCAGCAGCGTAGGACCAGGGGGAATCTCTGGAAACACCATATATTTT. As protein: CASSVGPGGISGNTIYF.